The rows below give T cell receptor beta chains drawn from one sample of a study of T cell changes during pregnancy in multiple sclerosis. Using immunoSEQ multiplex PCR, the repertoire was profiled, and TCRdb retains in-frame clones only, with some absent. The table records fewer than 80,000 clones, 70% to 90% of them present only once. The sample consisted of peripheral blood, taken in the first trimester of pregnancy. These receptors all come from a female donor in good health, enrolled as a control in a pregnancy study. Each CDR3 is given with its conserved first and last residue. The D gene is left open where the match is weak. Only some rows state a clone size, as once, few, many or a class for expanded clones.

j_call d_call clone_size v_call cdr3_aa cdr3_nt
TRBJ2-3 TRBD2 NA TRBV25-1 CASSERHVPGLAGTQYF TGTGCCAGCAGTGAACGCCATGTCCCGGGACTAGCGGGTACGCAGTATTTT
TRBJ2-1 TRBD2 NA TRBV18 CASSPPLAGVYNEQFF TGTGCCAGCTCACCACCGCTAGCGGGGGTTTACAATGAGCAGTTCTTC
TRBJ1-2 NA NA TRBV18 CASSPPTRAYGYTF TGTGCCAGCTCACCACCGACCAGGGCCTATGGCTACACCTTC
TRBJ2-7 NA NA TRBV7-9 CASSLGISRSYEQYF TGTGCCAGCAGCTTAGGGATTTCTAGGAGCTACGAGCAGTACTTC
TRBJ2-3 TRBD1 NA TRBV7-9 CASSWDRGGDTQYF TGTGCCAGCAGTTGGGACAGGGGGGGAGATACGCAGTATTTT
TRBJ1-3 NA NA TRBV28 CASSVGQLSGNTIYF TGTGCCAGCAGTGTGGGACAACTCTCTGGAAACACCATATATTTT
TRBJ2-5 TRBD2 NA TRBV11-1 CASSPYSGGETQYF TGTGCCAGCAGCCCGTACTCGGGGGGAGAGACCCAGTACTTC
TRBJ1-1 NA few TRBV4-1 CASSQNREGEAFF TGCGCCAGCAGCCAAAACAGGGAGGGTGAAGCTTTCTTT
TRBJ2-3 TRBD2 NA TRBV6-4 CASSDSLAGPDTQYF TGTGCCAGCAGTGACTCACTAGCGGGACCAGATACGCAGTATTTT
TRBJ2-5 NA NA TRBV7-2 CASNTEWRGWETQYF TGTGCCAGCAACACCGAGTGGAGGGGTTGGGAGACCCAGTACTTC
TRBJ1-1 TRBD1 NA TRBV19 CASSTGQLNTEAFF TGTGCCAGTAGTACGGGACAGCTGAACACTGAAGCTTTCTTT
TRBJ1-4 NA NA TRBV5-8 CASSGGLNEKLFF TGTGCCAGCTCGGGGGGCCTTAATGAAAAACTGTTTTTT
TRBJ1-5 NA NA TRBV10-3 CAIRSQGPNQPQHF TGTGCCATCAGATCACAGGGACCCAATCAGCCCCAGCATTTT
TRBJ1-2 TRBD1 once TRBV6-1 CASRTTGEAGYTF TGTGCCAGCAGGACGACAGGGGAGGCTGGCTACACCTTC
TRBJ1-2 TRBD1 NA TRBV7-6 CASSHDRGNYGYTF TGTGCCAGCAGCCATGACAGGGGGAACTATGGCTACACCTTC
TRBJ1-2 NA NA TRBV5-1 CASSLGSTIGWGYTF TGCGCCAGCAGCTTGGGGTCGACAATAGGTTGGGGCTACACCTTC
TRBJ2-6 NA NA TRBV4-2 CASSQGATTLSGANVLTF TGTGCCAGCAGCCAGGGGGCAACGACCCTCTCTGGGGCCAACGTCCTGACTTTC
TRBJ2-1 TRBD2 NA TRBV7-6 CASSPVLAGPNNEQFF TGTGCCAGCAGCCCCGTGCTAGCGGGGCCAAACAATGAGCAGTTCTTC
TRBJ1-6 TRBD1 NA TRBV27 CASSLKGALNSPLHF TGTGCCAGCAGCTTAAAGGGGGCTTTGAATTCACCCCTCCACTTT
TRBJ2-7 NA NA TRBV14 CASSQDVGNWAFRYF TGTGCCAGCAGCCAAGATGTCGGGAACTGGGCTTTCCGGTACTTC
TRBJ1-2 NA few TRBV10-1 CASSAGPNYGYTF TGCGCCAGCAGTGCAGGGCCTAACTATGGCTACACCTTC
TRBJ2-7 TRBD2 NA TRBV7-6 CASSQLAGGGPEQYF TGTGCCAGCAGCCAACTAGCGGGAGGAGGTCCCGAGCAGTACTTC
TRBJ2-1 TRBD1 once TRBV7-6 CASSLRTGVWNEQFF TGTGCCAGCAGCTTACGGACAGGGGTTTGGAATGAGCAGTTCTTC
TRBJ1-5 TRBD1 NA TRBV18 CASSPKGTGPNQPQHF TGTGCCAGCTCACCGAAAGGGACAGGGCCTAATCAGCCCCAGCATTTT
TRBJ1-5 NA once TRBV2 CASRKTDTSNQPQHF TGTGCCAGCAGGAAAACTGACACGAGCAATCAGCCCCAGCATTTT
TRBJ2-3 TRBD1 NA TRBV5-1 CASSLAWTGGGADTQYF TGCGCCAGCAGCTTGGCCTGGACAGGGGGCGGCGCAGATACGCAGTATTTT
TRBJ1-2 TRBD1 NA TRBV6-4 CASSDSTGDGYTF TGTGCCAGCAGTGACTCGACAGGGGACGGCTACACCTTC
TRBJ1-2 NA NA TRBV11-2 CASSPAVATSGYTF TGTGCCAGCAGCCCGGCGGTTGCGACGAGTGGCTACACCTTC
TRBJ1-5 TRBD1 NA TRBV18 CASSLGDRRTSNQPQHF TGTGCCAGCTCACTAGGGGACAGGAGAACTAGCAATCAGCCCCAGCATTTT
TRBJ1-2 NA NA TRBV19 CASSTPRRFGGDGYTF TGTGCCAGTAGTACTCCACGAAGGTTCGGGGGGGATGGCTACACCTTC
TRBJ1-2 TRBD1 NA TRBV19 CASTLGQNYTF TGTGCCAGTACTTTGGGACAGAACTACACCTTC
TRBJ2-5 TRBD1 once TRBV5-4 CASSLEGAKYQETQYF TGTGCCAGCAGCTTGGAGGGGGCTAAGTACCAAGAGACCCAGTACTTC
TRBJ2-4 TRBD2 NA TRBV4-1 CASSQGPSGGAAKNIQYF TGCGCCAGCAGCCAAGGCCCTAGCGGGGGAGCAGCCAAAAACATTCAGTACTTC
TRBJ1-1 NA NA TRBV2 CASRRDLVNTEAFF TGTGCCAGCAGACGGGACTTAGTAAACACTGAAGCTTTCTTT
TRBJ2-3 NA NA TRBV19 CASRRRGGTDTQYF TGTGCCAGTAGGCGCAGGGGGGGCACAGATACGCAGTATTTT
TRBJ1-3 NA NA TRBV19 CATSTGFSGNTIYF TGTGCCACCTCAACAGGTTTCTCTGGAAACACCATATATTTT
TRBJ2-7 NA NA TRBV4-3 CASSQVGGYSYEQYF TGCGCCAGCAGCCAAGTTGGAGGGTACTCCTACGAGCAGTACTTC
TRBJ2-1 NA NA TRBV7-2 CASSLGAVDEQFF TGTGCCAGCAGCTTAGGCGCGGTCGATGAGCAGTTCTTC
TRBJ2-1 TRBD2 few TRBV5-1 CASSWTSGYNEQFF TGCGCCAGCAGCTGGACTAGCGGATACAATGAGCAGTTCTTC
TRBJ2-7 NA NA TRBV6-6 CASSYSRGSNEQYF TGTGCCAGCAGTTACTCCCGAGGGTCGAACGAGCAGTACTTC
TRBJ1-2 NA once TRBV7-6 CASSLGTAYGYTF TGTGCCAGCAGCTTAGGTACAGCCTATGGCTACACCTTC
TRBJ2-5 NA NA TRBV6-5 CASSRGTVQETQYF TGTGCCAGCAGCCGGGGGACAGTGCAAGAGACCCAGTACTTC
TRBJ1-4 NA few TRBV11-2 CASRQRGGGITNNEKLFF TGTGCCAGCAGACAACGAGGGGGAGGGATTACAAACAATGAAAAACTGTTTTTT
TRBJ1-1 NA NA TRBV28 CASRKQLNTEAFF TGTGCCAGCCGGAAACAACTAAACACTGAAGCTTTCTTT
TRBJ2-7 TRBD2 NA TRBV6-5 CASSYSSGTLYEQYF TGTGCCAGCAGTTACTCAAGCGGGACCCTCTACGAGCAGTACTTC
TRBJ2-3 TRBD2 NA TRBV6-4 CASSAAGGQDTQYF TGTGCCAGCAGTGCGGCGGGAGGACAAGATACGCAGTATTTT
TRBJ2-3 TRBD2 NA TRBV9 CASSVGVGRTDTQYF TGTGCCAGCAGCGTCGGGGTCGGGAGGACAGATACGCAGTATTTT
TRBJ1-2 NA NA TRBV4-1 CASSPNTGANYGYTF TGCGCCAGCAGCCCCAATACAGGAGCTAACTATGGCTACACCTTC
TRBJ1-6 NA few TRBV10-3 CAISEIGGSPLHF TGTGCCATCAGTGAAATCGGAGGTTCACCCCTCCACTTT
TRBJ1-1 NA NA TRBV7-9 CASSSVSPNRDTEAFF TGTGCCAGCAGCTCCGTTTCCCCGAATCGGGACACTGAAGCTTTCTTT
TRBJ2-7 TRBD1 NA TRBV6-5 CASSLDRDLSEQYF TGTGCCAGCAGTTTAGACAGGGACCTAAGCGAGCAGTACTTC
TRBJ2-3 TRBD2 NA TRBV4-1 CASSSLAGPFTDTQYF TGCGCCAGCAGCTCCCTAGCGGGGCCCTTTACAGATACGCAGTATTTT
TRBJ1-2 NA NA TRBV7-9 CASSSPPRGGIANYGYTF TGTGCCAGCAGTTCCCCACCCAGGGGAGGGATTGCTAACTATGGCTACACCTTC